This paragraph reports one T cell receptor (beta chain). Germline V CDR1 and CDR2: MDHEN, SYDVKM. The CDR3 is 14 residues long. Trimming removed 4 bases from V and 0 bases from J; junction bases left unmatched: 2. From the graft tissue, intraepithelial and lamina propria lymphocytes were released through processing. The sample belongs to a study of graft-versus-host responses after intestinal transplantation. Sequencing was performed with immunoSEQ multiplex PCR; in TCRdb, only in-frame clones are kept and a portion is missing. In the table there are approximately 60,000 clones, around 86% of which are singletons.

The TCR originated in a human patient who received an intestinal transplant, so some T cells may come from the graft donor. This sequence joins TRBV28 and TRBJ2-7, with TRBD2 identical over 8 bases. The sequenced sample was ileum tissue, obtained around 350 days after transplant. CDR3 coding DNA: TGTGCCAGCAGTTGGCGGGGGGCCTCCTACGAGCAGTACTTC. Translating it yields CASSWRGASYEQYF.